This paragraph covers one TCR beta chain sequence. Its target is not known. This sample stems from a study of regulatory T cells in long-lasting Graves disease. The overall study: Graves' patients diagnosed newly had used antithyroid drugs under 3 months.

Study results and limitations: With 2,741 shared public clonotypes, persistent patients exceeded new patients, who shared around 970.

For TCR beta, libraries came from iRepertoire HTBI primers and Arm-PCR of CDR3 regions. MiXCR was run by TCRdb on the multiplex PCR reads, yielding one entry per CDR3 protein. In the table there are 520,000 or so distinct CDR3 sequences, around 11% of which are singletons. Time point given: newly diagnosed GD, antithyroid drugs for less than 3 months. RNA from PBMCs was the source of the TCR library. In each case, Graves' disease was diagnosed per American Thyroid Association guidelines. The sample also formed part of further work on T cells in Graves' hyperthyroidism and ophthalmopathy.

This receptor was identified in a woman aged 25 to 45 with Graves disease. This sample comprised peripheral blood mononuclear cells (PBMCs), obtained at new diagnosis, from a patient treated with antithyroid drugs.

CDR3 protein: CASTLTEPNEKLFF. Written as DNA, the CDR3 is TGTGCCAGCACCCTGACGGAACCTAATGAAAAACTGTTTTTT. This chain links TRBV28 with TRBJ1-4; no firm D call. Trimming pared 7 bases from V and 3 bases from J, leaving 12 bases between. The germline gives CDR1 MDHEN, CDR2 SYDVKM. The CDR3 length is 14 residues.